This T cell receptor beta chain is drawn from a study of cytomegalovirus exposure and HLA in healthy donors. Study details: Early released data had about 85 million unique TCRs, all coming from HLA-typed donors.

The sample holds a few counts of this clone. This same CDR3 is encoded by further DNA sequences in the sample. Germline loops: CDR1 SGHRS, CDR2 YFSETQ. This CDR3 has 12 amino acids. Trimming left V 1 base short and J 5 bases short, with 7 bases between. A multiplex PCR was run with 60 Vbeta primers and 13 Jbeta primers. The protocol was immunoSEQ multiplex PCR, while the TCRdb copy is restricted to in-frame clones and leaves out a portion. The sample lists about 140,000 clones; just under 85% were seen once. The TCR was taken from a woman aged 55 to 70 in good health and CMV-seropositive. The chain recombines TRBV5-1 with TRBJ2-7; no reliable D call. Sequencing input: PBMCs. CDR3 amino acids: CASSLSGNEQYF. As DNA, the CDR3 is TGCGCCAGCAGCTTGTCTGGCAACGAGCAGTACTTC.